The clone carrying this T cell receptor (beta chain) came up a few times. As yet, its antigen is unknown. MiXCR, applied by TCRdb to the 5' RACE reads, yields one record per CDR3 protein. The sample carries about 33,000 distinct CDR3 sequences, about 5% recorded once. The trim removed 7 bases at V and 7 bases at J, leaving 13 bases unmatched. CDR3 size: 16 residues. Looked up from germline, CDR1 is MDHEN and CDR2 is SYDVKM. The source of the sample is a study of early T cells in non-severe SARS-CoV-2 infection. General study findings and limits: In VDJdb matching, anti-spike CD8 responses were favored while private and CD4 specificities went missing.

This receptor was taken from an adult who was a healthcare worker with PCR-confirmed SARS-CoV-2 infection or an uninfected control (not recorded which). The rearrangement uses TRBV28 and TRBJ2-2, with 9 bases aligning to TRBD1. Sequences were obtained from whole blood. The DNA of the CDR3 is TGTGCCAGCACCGTACACCCGACAGGGGGAGGCGGGGAGCTGTTTTTT. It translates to CASTVHPTGGGGELFF.